This T cell receptor (beta chain) was sequenced during a study of blood T cell repertoires in COVID-19. The germline V and J ends were trimmed by 4 bases and 3 bases, with 16 bases remaining between them. The CDR3 is 16 residues long. The germline gives CDR1 SGHNT, CDR2 YYREEE (reference sequence). Profiling relied on immunoSEQ multiplex PCR, and the TCRdb table lists in-frame clones only, not all of them. The sample holds approximately 300,000 clones, 85% to 90% seen once. The gene calls are TRBV5-4 and TRBJ2-2; TRBD1 might be the D (6 bases). The source material was peripheral blood. The source of this sequence is a man aged 30-40 years with acute or convalescent COVID-19. The CDR3 sequence: CASSPRTGLDTGELFF. The CDR3 nucleotides are TGTGCCAGCAGCCCCCGAACAGGGTTGGACACCGGGGAGCTGTTTTTT.